These T cell receptor beta chains were read from a single sample in a study of T cell responses to AZD1222 COVID-19 vaccine. Assay: immunoSEQ multiplex PCR; the TCRdb copy retains only in-frame clones and omits some. The repertoire has roughly 160,000 clones, about 90% of them found once; the top ten carry more than 5%. Sequencing used peripheral blood, obtained on day 0 of AZD1222 vaccination. The receptors here all came from an adult in good health. Both conserved end residues are part of each CDR3. D genes are given only for firm matches.

D gene: NA
CDR3 length: 14
J gene: TRBJ2-1
V gene: TRBV3-1/TRBV3-2
CDR3 DNA: TGTGCCAGCTGCCGGGACTGCCTCTACAATGAGCAGTTCTTC
CDR3 protein: CASCRDCLYNEQFF

D gene: NA
CDR3 length: 15
J gene: TRBJ1-5
V gene: TRBV28
CDR3 DNA: TGTGCCAGCAGTTCCAGGATCCATAGCAATCAGCCCCAGCATTTT
CDR3 protein: CASSSRIHSNQPQHF

D gene: NA
CDR3 length: 13
J gene: TRBJ1-3
V gene: TRBV4-2
CDR3 DNA: TGTGCCAGCAGCCAAGATGGGGGAAACACCATATATTTT
CDR3 protein: CASSQDGGNTIYF

D gene: NA
CDR3 length: 16
J gene: TRBJ1-2
V gene: TRBV4-2
CDR3 DNA: TGTGCCAGCAGCCAAGTGCCTCCCACACATAGTTATGGCTACACCTTC
CDR3 protein: CASSQVPPTHSYGYTF

D gene: TRBD1
CDR3 length: 18
J gene: TRBJ2-7
V gene: TRBV2
CDR3 DNA: TGTGCCAGCAGTGCTAAGGCAGGGGGCGTCTCTGCGCTCTCGGAGCAGTACTTC
CDR3 protein: CASSAKAGGVSALSEQYF

D gene: NA
CDR3 length: 15
J gene: TRBJ1-1
V gene: TRBV5-1
CDR3 DNA: TGCGCCAGCAGCGAGAGTGTCGGGGGAGGCACTGAAGCTTTCTTT
CDR3 protein: CASSESVGGGTEAFF

D gene: NA
CDR3 length: 14
J gene: TRBJ1-5
V gene: TRBV28
CDR3 DNA: TGTGCCAGCAGTTTAGGAGGGATTAATCAGCCCCAGCATTTT
CDR3 protein: CASSLGGINQPQHF

D gene: TRBD1
CDR3 length: 17
J gene: TRBJ1-6
V gene: TRBV27
CDR3 DNA: TGTGCCAGCAGTCTTTACCCTAGACAGGGGGGTAATTCACCCCTCCACTTT
CDR3 protein: CASSLYPRQGGNSPLHF

D gene: NA
CDR3 length: 13
J gene: TRBJ1-4
V gene: TRBV29-1
CDR3 DNA: TGCAGCGTTGTGGGGGAGGGTAATGAAAAACTGTTTTTT
CDR3 protein: CSVVGEGNEKLFF

D gene: TRBD1
CDR3 length: 14
J gene: TRBJ2-2
V gene: TRBV6-5
CDR3 DNA: TGTGCCAGCAGGCCCGACAGGGTCGCCGGGGAGCTGTTTTTT
CDR3 protein: CASRPDRVAGELFF

D gene: NA
CDR3 length: 13
J gene: TRBJ2-7
V gene: TRBV7-2
CDR3 DNA: TGTGCCAGCAGCTTAGACGGAGGCTACGAGCAGTACTTC
CDR3 protein: CASSLDGGYEQYF

D gene: NA
CDR3 length: 14
J gene: TRBJ1-2
V gene: TRBV4-3
CDR3 DNA: TGCGCCAGCAGCCAAGTAAGCGGGGACTATGGCTACACCTTC
CDR3 protein: CASSQVSGDYGYTF

D gene: TRBD2
CDR3 length: 15
J gene: TRBJ2-2
V gene: TRBV7-3
CDR3 DNA: TGTGCCAGCAGCCCGGGACTAGCAGGAACCGGGGAGCTGTTTTTT
CDR3 protein: CASSPGLAGTGELFF

D gene: NA
CDR3 length: 13
J gene: TRBJ2-7
V gene: TRBV12-3/TRBV12-4
CDR3 DNA: TGTGCCAGCAGGAGCCGGGAAACCTACGAGCAGTACTTC
CDR3 protein: CASRSRETYEQYF

D gene: NA
CDR3 length: 15
J gene: TRBJ2-1
V gene: TRBV24-1
CDR3 DNA: TGTGCCACCAGTGATCCTACAGGGTTCCGCAATGAGCAGTTCTTC
CDR3 protein: CATSDPTGFRNEQFF